This is a list of T cell receptor beta chains from one sample in a study of OX40 agonist ivuxolimab in advanced cancers. Some clones are missing from TCRdb's copy, which holds only in-frame ones; the method was immunoSEQ multiplex PCR. The data contain some 100,000 clones, roughly 89% of them singletons. Specimen: CD4+ or CD8+ T cells sorted from blood, collected in a trial of the OX40 agonist ivuxolimab. The receptors come from an adult with an advanced solid tumor such as melanoma, head and neck, liver or kidney cancer. CDR3s include the opening cysteine and the closing phenylalanine or tryptophan. A D gene is named only where the DNA matches it firmly. A clone size is listed for some rows: how often the clone was seen (once, few, many), or a class if it is expanded.

D gene	V gene	J gene	clone size	CDR3 DNA	CDR3 protein
-	TRBV4-1	TRBJ2-2	once	TGCGCCAGCAGCCAAGAGGCCAGGGGGATCGGGGGGAACACCGGGGAGCTGTTTTTT	CASSQEARGIGGNTGELFF
TRBD2	TRBV10-3	TRBJ2-7	-	TGTGCCATCAGTGAGTCGTTAGCGGGAGACCGCTCCTACGAGCAGTACTTC	CAISESLAGDRSYEQYF
TRBD2	TRBV5-1	TRBJ2-2	-	TGCGCCAGCAGCTTGGCGGGCGGGAGGAGCACCGGGGAGCTGTTTTTT	CASSLAGGRSTGELFF
-	TRBV4-3	TRBJ2-5	once	TGCGCCAGCAGCCAAGGTCCTCTGGGAAAATCGGGCGAGACCCAGTACTTC	CASSQGPLGKSGETQYF
-	TRBV6-5	TRBJ2-3	-	TGTGCCAGCAGTTACTCGAACGGCAGAGGTACGCAGTATTTT	CASSYSNGRGTQYF
TRBD2	TRBV5-1	TRBJ2-5	once	TGCGCCAGCAGTTTGACTAGCGGGAAAGAGACCCAGTACTTC	CASSLTSGKETQYF
TRBD2	TRBV11-2	TRBJ2-1	-	TGTGCCAGCAGCCCCAGCCGTTTTAGCGGGAAACCGAAGCAGTTCTTC	CASSPSRFSGKPKQFF
-	TRBV7-2	TRBJ2-5	-	TGTGCCAGCAGCTTACTGAGAGAGACCCAGTACTTC	CASSLLRETQYF
-	TRBV10-3	TRBJ2-3	-	TGTGCCATCAGTGTAGGAGGTGAAGATACGCAGTATTTT	CAISVGGEDTQYF
-	TRBV4-3	TRBJ2-3	-	TGCGCCAGCAGCCAAGATCGGATTAGCACAGATACGCAGTATTTT	CASSQDRISTDTQYF
TRBD1	TRBV2	TRBJ1-4	-	TGTGCCAGCAGTGAGGACAGGGCCAAACTGTTTTTT	CASSEDRAKLFF
TRBD1	TRBV19	TRBJ2-3	-	TGTGCCAGTAGTACTGGACAGGGGTGGGCAGATACGCAGTATTTT	CASSTGQGWADTQYF
-	TRBV6-6	TRBJ2-7	-	TGTGCCAGCAGTCGGACAGCAACTCACGAGCAGTACTTC	CASSRTATHEQYF
-	TRBV7-3	TRBJ1-1	-	TGTGCCAGCAGCTTCTCCAGGGAGACTGAAGCTTTCTTT	CASSFSRETEAFF
TRBD1	TRBV6-5	TRBJ2-3	-	TGTGCCAGCAGCCGGACAGGAGGATTCACAGATACGCAGTATTTT	CASSRTGGFTDTQYF
-	TRBV11-3	TRBJ2-7	-	TGTGCCAGCAGCTTAGATCTTAGCCGCTCCTACGAGCAGTACTTC	CASSLDLSRSYEQYF
TRBD2	TRBV13	TRBJ2-5	once	TGTGCCAGCAGGCTAGCGGGGCCTTCAGAGACCCAGTACTTC	CASRLAGPSETQYF
-	TRBV6-6	TRBJ2-7	-	TGTGCCAGCAGTTTCCGTCGGGGAGGCTACGAGCAGTACTTC	CASSFRRGGYEQYF
-	TRBV7-3	TRBJ2-7	-	TGTGCCAGCAGCTTAAGGGGTGCAGGTCCCTACGAGCAGTACTTC	CASSLRGAGPYEQYF
TRBD1	TRBV7-6	TRBJ1-1	few	TGTGCCAGCAGCTTCACTACAGGGGACACTGAAGCTTTCTTT	CASSFTTGDTEAFF
TRBD2	TRBV5-1	TRBJ2-5	-	TGCGCCAGCAGCCTCCGGACTAGCGGGATCTCAGAGACCCAGTACTTC	CASSLRTSGISETQYF
-	TRBV29-1	TRBJ2-6	-	TGCAGCGTGGAGGGGAACTCTGGGGCCAACGTCCTGACTTTC	CSVEGNSGANVLTF
-	TRBV14	TRBJ2-7	-	TGTGCCAGCAGCTCCTACGAGCAGTACTTC	CASSSYEQYF
-	TRBV30	TRBJ2-4	-	TGTGCCTGGAGTGTTCGTTACAGGGAAGTGGAAAACATTCAGTACTTC	CAWSVRYREVENIQYF
TRBD2	TRBV7-2	TRBJ2-7	-	TGTGCCAGCAGCGACGGACTAGCTGGGGCCTACGAGCAGTACTTC	CASSDGLAGAYEQYF
-	TRBV7-9	TRBJ1-5	-	TGTGCCAGCAGCTTGTGGTCAGGTCAGCCCCAGCATTTT	CASSLWSGQPQHF
-	TRBV7-2	TRBJ2-7	few	TGTGCCAGCAGCTTAGCGCGAAGCGGTGCCTACGAGCAGTACTTC	CASSLARSGAYEQYF
-	TRBV6-5	TRBJ1-1	-	TGTGCCAGCACCCAAACGAAATCCATCAACACTGAAGCTTTCTTT	CASTQTKSINTEAFF
TRBD2	TRBV7-3	TRBJ2-2	-	TGTGCCAGCACTCCGTCAGCGGGAGGTGGGGACGACACCGGGGAGCTGTTTTTT	CASTPSAGGGDDTGELFF
-	TRBV2	TRBJ2-2	-	TGTGCCAGCAGGGTGGACAAAAACACCGGGGAGCTGTTTTTT	CASRVDKNTGELFF
-	TRBV7-2	TRBJ2-3	-	TGTGCCAGCAGCAAATGGGTCGGGAGCACAGATACGCAGTATTTT	CASSKWVGSTDTQYF
TRBD2	TRBV6-1	TRBJ2-4	once	TGTGCCAGCAATGAAGCGGGAGCTACCAAAAACATTCAGTACTTC	CASNEAGATKNIQYF
TRBD1	TRBV11-3	TRBJ2-3	-	TGTGCCAGCCTAGACAGGGCCACAGATACGCAGTATTTT	CASLDRATDTQYF
-	TRBV7-9	TRBJ1-2	few	TGTGCCAGCAGCTTCATTGGGGGGAGTAACTATGGCTACACCTTC	CASSFIGGSNYGYTF
TRBD1	TRBV2	TRBJ1-4	-	TGTGCCAGCAGTGCCCAGGGGGGCGGCGATGAAAAACTGTTTTTT	CASSAQGGGDEKLFF
TRBD2	TRBV11-3	TRBJ2-1	-	TGTGCCAGCAGCCTACGACTAGCGGGAGTGGGTGAGCAGTTCTTC	CASSLRLAGVGEQFF
TRBD2	TRBV7-3	TRBJ2-3	few	TGTGCCAGCAGCCCAACGGCGGGAGGGGTAGATACGCAGTATTTT	CASSPTAGGVDTQYF
TRBD1	TRBV5-1	TRBJ1-2	-	TGCGCCAGCAGCTTCTCGCCAGGGGGGACTAACTATGGCTACACCTTC	CASSFSPGGTNYGYTF
-	TRBV5-5	TRBJ1-5	-	TGTGCCAGCAATCGTGGCGTCGGTCAGCCCCAGCATTTT	CASNRGVGQPQHF
-	TRBV5-4	TRBJ1-1	-	TGTGCCAGCAGCTCGACAATGTCAGAGAATGAAGCTTTCTTT	CASSSTMSENEAFF
TRBD1	TRBV7-3	TRBJ2-7	few	TGTGCCAGCAGCCCGAGGACAGGGCGGTACGAGCAGTACTTC	CASSPRTGRYEQYF
-	TRBV4-2	TRBJ2-7	-	TGTGCCAGCAGCCAAGATCCCTTTCGGGAGTCCTACGAGCAGTACTTC	CASSQDPFRESYEQYF
TRBD2	TRBV19	TRBJ2-4	-	TGTGCCAGTAGAGGGGTAGCGGGAGGGGACCTAGCCAAAAACATTCAGTACTTC	CASRGVAGGDLAKNIQYF
-	TRBV6-5	TRBJ2-7	-	TGTGCCAGCAGTGCTTCCAGGGGCGTAGGCGAGCAGTACTTC	CASSASRGVGEQYF
TRBD1	TRBV30	TRBJ2-5	-	TGTGCCTGCCTGGACAGGGGCGGGCAAGAGACCCAGTACTTC	CACLDRGGQETQYF
-	TRBV2	TRBJ2-2	-	TGTGCCAGCAGTGAATTGGGGACCGGGGAGCTGTTTTTT	CASSELGTGELFF
-	TRBV28	TRBJ2-7	-	TGTGCCAGCAGTTTAAATCCCCGCGGCAGAAACTACGAGCAGTACTTC	CASSLNPRGRNYEQYF
-	TRBV5-1	TRBJ2-2	-	TGCGCCAGCAGCTTGGGGCGTGGTGGCGGGGAGCTGTTTTTT	CASSLGRGGGELFF
TRBD1	TRBV7-6	TRBJ2-2	-	TGTGCCAGCAGCTTACGGACAGGGGTTGTCCGGGAGCTGTTTTTT	CASSLRTGVVRELFF
TRBD1	TRBV7-8	TRBJ2-7	-	TGTGCCAGCAGCCGGGACAGAAGATCCTACGAGCAGTACTTC	CASSRDRRSYEQYF
-	TRBV14	TRBJ1-1	-	TGTGCCAGCAGCCTCAGAACAGGGAACACTGAAGCTTTCTTT	CASSLRTGNTEAFF
TRBD1	TRBV7-8	TRBJ2-3	-	TGTGCCAGCAGCTACCTGACAGGGGGCGAATCAACAGATACGCAGTATTTT	CASSYLTGGESTDTQYF
-	TRBV5-1	TRBJ1-1	few	TGCGCCAGCAGACCCGCAAGGGGGGACACTGAAGCTTTCTTT	CASRPARGDTEAFF
-	TRBV7-9	TRBJ2-3	-	TGTGCCAGCAGCTTAGTGATAGCAGATACGCAGTATTTT	CASSLVIADTQYF
TRBD2	TRBV9	TRBJ2-3	-	TGTGCCAGCAGCGCGCGGGAGGATACGCAGTATTTT	CASSAREDTQYF
TRBD1	TRBV5-1	TRBJ2-1	-	TGCGCCAGCAGCTCCCTAACAGGGGGCGCCTACAATGAGCAGTTCTTC	CASSSLTGGAYNEQFF